This T cell receptor (beta chain) stems from a study of T cell responses to AZD1222 COVID-19 vaccine. Whole-study results and caveats: Spike was spanned by vaccine-associated CD4 TCRs, with dominance at 160-218 and 743-854. The peak T cell response came first, and repertoires were sampled only after it. Females made up more of the donors, who were largely white British, and clonal diversity may have come out too low.

Libraries were prepared by immunoSEQ multiplex PCR; TCRdb keeps only in-frame clonotypes and omits some of them. The sample shows fewer than 200,000 clones, 80% to 95% of them seen only once. The CDR3 contains 11 residues. V shed 4 bases, J shed 10 bases, and the junction held 3 bases outside the gene matches. The germline CDR1 and CDR2 sequences are DFQATT and SNEGSKA (reference sequence). As for this clone: Its antigen is as yet unknown.

V and J are TRBV20-1 and TRBJ1-1, with 10 bases lining up with TRBD1. This sequence originates from an adult in good health. The sample was peripheral blood, taken on day 0 of AZD1222 vaccination. The CDR3 nucleotides are TGCAGTGCTATTGGACAGGGGGGAGCTTTCTTT. Its protein is CSAIGQGGAFF.